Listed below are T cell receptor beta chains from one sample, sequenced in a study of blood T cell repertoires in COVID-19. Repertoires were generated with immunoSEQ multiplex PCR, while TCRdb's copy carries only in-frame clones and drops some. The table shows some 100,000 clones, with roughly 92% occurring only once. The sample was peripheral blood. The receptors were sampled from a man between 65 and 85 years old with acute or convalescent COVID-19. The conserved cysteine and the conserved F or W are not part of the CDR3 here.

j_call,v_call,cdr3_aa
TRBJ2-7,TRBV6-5,ASSYSQGRSYEQY
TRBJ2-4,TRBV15,ATSSGVLAKNIQY
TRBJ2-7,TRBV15,ATSRDGGRGGEQY
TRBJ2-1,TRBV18,ASSPAVFEQF
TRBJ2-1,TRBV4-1,ASSPQSGGHNEQF
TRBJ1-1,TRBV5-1,ASSRYQGTTEAF
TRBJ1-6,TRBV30,AWRVTGVSPLH
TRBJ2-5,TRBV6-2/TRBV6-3,ASSRGTSGTGQTQY
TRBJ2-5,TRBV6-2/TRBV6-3,ASSQTSPGETQY
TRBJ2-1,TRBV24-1,ATSDSGLYNEQF
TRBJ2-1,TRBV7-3,ASSFSGSLNEQF
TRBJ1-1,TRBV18,ASSGQGHTEAF
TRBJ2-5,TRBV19,ASSTLAWRETQY
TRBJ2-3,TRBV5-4,ASRPRLAGSTDTQY
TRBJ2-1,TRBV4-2,ASSHQDSPRGDEQF
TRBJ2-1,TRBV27,ASSLAGLFSYNEQF
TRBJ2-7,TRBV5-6,ASSVGPGYHYEQY
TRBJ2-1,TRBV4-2,ASSQGGGGGFYNEQF
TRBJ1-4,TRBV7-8,ASSFGRADEKLF
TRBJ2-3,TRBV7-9,ASSLDGTRQY
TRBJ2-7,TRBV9,ASSKGTSGTYEQY
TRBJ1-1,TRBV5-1,ASSLMTANTEAF
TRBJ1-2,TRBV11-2,ASSLATNRDGGFGYT
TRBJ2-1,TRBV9,ASSVGGSQEQF
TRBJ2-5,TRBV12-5,ASGPGGSETQY
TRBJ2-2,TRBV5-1,ASTPRANTGELF
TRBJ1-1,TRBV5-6,ASSLVRGSLNTEAF
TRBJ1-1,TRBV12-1,ASSPNLTGGDTEAF
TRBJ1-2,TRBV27,ASSFSSDSYGYT
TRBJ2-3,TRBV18,ASSPGTGGPDTQY
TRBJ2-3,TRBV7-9,ASGGTDTQY
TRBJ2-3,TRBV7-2,ASSFRAILAGYRTDTQY
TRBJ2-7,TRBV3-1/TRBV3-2,ASSQAMTGSYEQY
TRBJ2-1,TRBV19,ASSIGGSLAGVNEQF
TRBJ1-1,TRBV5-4,ASSLGPTEVF
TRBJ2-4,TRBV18,ASSPKSSSGELKNIQY
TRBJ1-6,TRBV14,ASSPFRNSPLH
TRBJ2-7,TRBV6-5,ASSYPSGGSYEQY
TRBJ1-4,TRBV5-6,ASSLGVTEKLF
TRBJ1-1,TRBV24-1,ATSDRREAF
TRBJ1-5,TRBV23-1,ASGQAGSNQPQH
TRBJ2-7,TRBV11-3,ASSLVGGGSYEQY
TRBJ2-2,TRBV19,ASKAGDRRNTGELF
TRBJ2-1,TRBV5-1,ASSNPLGQGTLASYNEQF
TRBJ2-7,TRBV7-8,ASSFGSYEQY
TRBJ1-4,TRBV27,ASCRREGEKLF
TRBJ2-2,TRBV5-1,ASSAGQVDTGELF
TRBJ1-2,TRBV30,AWSSTGGEGYT
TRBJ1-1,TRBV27,ASRVQGLNAEAF
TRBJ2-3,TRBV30,AWRRVTDTQY
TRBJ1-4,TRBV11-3,ASSSGQVNNEKLF
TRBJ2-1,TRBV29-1,SVVRGGYEQF
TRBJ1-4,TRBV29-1,SVNLVANEKLF
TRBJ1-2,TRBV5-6,ATSGGSGYT
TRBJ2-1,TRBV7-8,ASSPPGLAGDHEQF
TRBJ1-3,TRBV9,ASSSSSGNTIY
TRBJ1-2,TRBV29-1,SVGRGQVNGYT
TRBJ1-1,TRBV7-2,ASSIGQGAAF